A single sample gave rise to the 8 T cell receptor beta chains below, sequenced in a study of T cell responses to AZD1222 COVID-19 vaccine. Sequenced by immunoSEQ multiplex PCR; TCRdb stores in-frame clones only, minus some. The profile shows about 42,000 clones, around 88% of them singletons. The sample was peripheral blood, taken 28 days after the second AZD1222 dose. These TCRs come from an adult who received the AZD1222 COVID-19 vaccine.

The rearrangement joins TRBV28 to TRBJ2-7; D is uncertain. CDR1 MDHEN and CDR2 SYDVKM come from the germline V gene. V was trimmed by 9 bases and J by 2 bases, leaving 8 bases between them. The CDR3 runs to 11 residues. The CDR3 loop reads CASGPPYEQYF. CDR3 nucleotide sequence: TGTGCCAGTGGGCCCCCCTACGAGCAGTACTTC.

The rearrangement links TRBV3-1 (or the pseudogene TRBV3-2) to TRBJ2-5; tentatively, D is TRBD2 (5 bases). The germline V gene encodes CDR1 LGHDT and CDR2 YNNKEL (reference sequence). This CDR3 has 14 amino acids. V dropped 5 bases and J dropped 5 bases, with 15 bases sitting between them. The CDR3 DNA is TGTGCCAGCAGCTCCTCGGGGAGTAGGGAGACCCAGTACTTC. Its protein product is CASSSSGSRETQYF.

The chain carries TRBV19 and TRBJ1-1, with D possibly matching TRBD1 (6 bases). CDR1 and CDR2 (germline): LNHDA, SQIVND (reference sequence). The CDR3 sequence is 15 residues long. V was cut by 4 bases and J by 1 base, with 13 bases left in between. The CDR3 here is CASSKQGSWNTEAFF. CDR3 nucleotide sequence: TGTGCCAGTAGTAAACAGGGAAGCTGGAACACTGAAGCTTTCTTT. Using reference TRBV19 and TRBJ1-1 for the parts outside the CDR3, the full variable domain is DGGITQSPKYLFRKEGQNVTLSCEQNLNHDAMYWYRQDPGQGLRLIYYSQIVNDFQKGDIAEGYSVSREKKESFPLTVTSAQKNPTAFYLCASSKQGSWNTEAFFGQGTRLTVV.

This clone was picked up one time. The chain links TRBV2 to TRBJ1-5; D remains ambiguous. Germline V gives CDR1 SNHLY, CDR2 FYNNEI. V lost 6 bases and J 0 bases, leaving 3 bases between the germline ends. CDR3 length: 12 residues. The CDR3 is CASSDSNQPQHF. CDR3 DNA: TGTGCCAGCAGCGATAGCAATCAGCCCCAGCATTTT.

CDR3 coding DNA: TGTGCCAGCAGCTTAGATCCCGGGCTAGCGAGCACCGGGGAGCTGTTTTTT. This codes for CASSLDPGLASTGELFF. The V call is TRBV11-2, the J call TRBJ2-2; D is possibly TRBD2 (6 bases). Looked up from germline, CDR1 is SGHAT and CDR2 is FQNNGV. V lost 0 bases and J lost 4, with 15 bases in between. The CDR3 loop spans 17 amino acids. Drawing the rest from reference TRBV11-2 and TRBJ2-2, the complete variable domain is EAGVAQSPRYKIIEKRQSVAFWCNPISGHATLYWYQQILGQGPKLLIQFQNNGVVDDSQLPKDRFSAERLKGVDSTLKIQPAKLEDSAVYLCASSLDPGLASTGELFFGEGSRLTVL.

The rearrangement uses TRBV4-3 and TRBJ1-2; possibly TRBD1 for D (6 bases). CDR1 LGHNA and CDR2 YSLEER come from the germline V gene. Trimming took off 4 bases at V and 3 bases at J, with 15 bases between the two ends. This CDR3 has 15 amino acids. CDR3 coding DNA: TGCGCCAGCAGCCTTGGGACAACCGGGGACTATGGCTACACCTTC. Its translation: CASSLGTTGDYGYTF.

The chain employs TRBV11-3 and TRBJ2-3; 10 bases agree with TRBD2. This CDR3 spans 18 amino acids. The V and J ends lost 0 bases and 2 bases, in that order; junction bases with no gene match: 8. The germline gives CDR1 SGHNT, CDR2 YENEEA. CDR3: CASSLDWASGSITDTQYF. CDR3 DNA: TGTGCCAGCAGCTTAGATTGGGCTAGCGGGAGTATCACAGATACGCAGTATTTT. The entire variable domain, with the rest obtained from reference TRBV11-3 and TRBJ2-3, is as follows: EAGVVQSPRYKIIEKKQPVAFWCNPISGHNTLYWYLQNLGQGPELLIRYENEEAVDDSQLPKDRFSAERLKGVDSTLKIQPAELGDSAVYLCASSLDWASGSITDTQYFGPGTRLTVL.

The chain has TRBV5-1 and TRBJ1-5; TRBD1 is a possible D gene (6 bases). The CDR3 is 14 amino acids. Germline V gene sequence: CDR1 SGHRS, CDR2 YFSETQ. V was shortened by 4 bases and J by 3 bases, with 11 bases between the two germline ends. This CDR3 is CASSLGQPNQPQHF. CDR3 bases: TGCGCCAGCAGCCTTGGACAGCCCAATCAGCCCCAGCATTTT.